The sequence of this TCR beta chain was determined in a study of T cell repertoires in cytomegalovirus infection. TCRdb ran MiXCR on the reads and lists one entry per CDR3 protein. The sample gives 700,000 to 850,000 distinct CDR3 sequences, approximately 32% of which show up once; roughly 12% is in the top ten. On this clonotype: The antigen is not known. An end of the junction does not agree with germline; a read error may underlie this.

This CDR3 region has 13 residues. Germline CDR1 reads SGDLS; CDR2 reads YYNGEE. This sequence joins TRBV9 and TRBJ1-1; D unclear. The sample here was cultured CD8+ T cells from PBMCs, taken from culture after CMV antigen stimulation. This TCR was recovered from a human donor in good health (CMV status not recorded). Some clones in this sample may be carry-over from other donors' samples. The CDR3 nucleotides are TGTGCCAGCAGCGTAGTCACAATATCTGAAGCTCTCTTT. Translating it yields CASSVVTISEALF.